What follows are 27 T cell receptor beta chains derived from one specimen sequenced in a study of cytomegalovirus exposure and HLA in healthy donors. Generated by immunoSEQ multiplex PCR, the TCRdb table keeps only in-frame clones and is missing some. The repertoire includes some 260,000 clones, 90% of them detected once, and 3.1% sits in the top ten. The sequenced sample consisted of PBMCs. These receptors all come from a woman younger than 45 in good health and CMV-seronegative.

Concerning this clone: A read error is possible here, since a much larger clone lies one base away. The same CDR3 arises from other DNA sequences in this sample as well. V and J are TRBV7-2 and TRBJ2-5; the match to TRBD2 covers 7 bases. Germline lookup yields CDR1 SGHTA and CDR2 FQGNSA. The CDR3 has 13 residues. The V segment lost 3 bases and the J segment 3 bases; nucleotides outside the gene matches: 1. Written as DNA, the CDR3 is TGTGCCAGCAGCTTGGGGACTAAAGAGACCCAGTACTTC. This gives the protein CASSLGTKETQYF.

The J gene is TRBJ2-5, the V gene TRBV5-4, with 7 bases fitting TRBD2. After removal of 3 bases from V and 3 bases from J, the junction contained 11 bases not matched to a gene. CDR3 length: 16 residues. Germline V gene sequence: CDR1 SGHNT, CDR2 YYREEE (reference sequence). This CDR3 reads CASSSNMGLLEETQYF. The CDR3 DNA reads TGTGCCAGCAGCTCCAATATGGGACTATTAGAAGAGACCCAGTACTTC.

The rearrangement uses TRBV5-6 and TRBJ2-2; D might be TRBD2 (6 bases). Trimming took off 3 bases at V and 1 base at J, with 13 bases between the two ends. CDR3 length equals 16 residues. CDR1 SGHDT and CDR2 YYEEEE come from the germline V gene. CDR3 loop: CASSSTRRGNTGELFF. The CDR3 coding sequence is TGTGCCAGCAGCTCGACTAGAAGGGGGAACACCGGGGAGCTGTTTTTT.

The count of this clone is one. The chain links TRBV29-1 to TRBJ1-2; unclear D gene. The CDR3 is 10 residues long. The germline V gene encodes CDR1 SQVTM and CDR2 ANQGSEA. Trimming pared 0 bases from V and 5 bases from J, leaving 1 base between. CDR3 loop: CSVEEYGYTF. The CDR3 DNA is TGCAGCGTTGAAGAGTATGGCTACACCTTC.

In this sample, this clone turned up once. The chain is built from TRBV7-3 and TRBJ2-5; D is ambiguous. Trimming removed 7 bases from V and 3 bases from J, with 6 bases in between. Looked up from germline, CDR1 is SGHTA and CDR2 is FQGTGA. The CDR3 is made up of 11 amino acids. CDR3 sequence: CASTLKETQYF. The CDR3 DNA is TGTGCCAGCACCTTGAAAGAGACCCAGTACTTC.

This chain joins TRBV18 and TRBJ2-4; 8 bases fit TRBD2. This CDR3 is 20 amino acids long. Trimming cost V 4 bases and J 0 bases; bases outside gene matches: 17. The germline CDR1 and CDR2 sequences are KGHSH and LQKENI. As DNA, the CDR3 is TGTGCCAGCTCACTAACTTTAGCGGGACCCCTAGACTTAGCCAAAAACATTCAGTACTTC. It codes for CASSLTLAGPLDLAKNIQYF.

This chain links TRBV11-2 with TRBJ1-1; D is possibly TRBD1 (5 bases). Germline CDR1 SGHAT, CDR2 FQNNGV. This CDR3 region has 12 residues. V lost 6 bases and J 4 bases, leaving 9 bases between the germline ends. As DNA, the CDR3 is TGTGCCAGCAGAGGGGTGCGCACTGAAGCTTTCTTT. Amino acid sequence: CASRGVRTEAFF.

The chain couples TRBV5-4 to TRBJ2-5; the match to TRBD1 covers 8 bases. Per germline, CDR1 SGHNT and CDR2 YYREEE (reference sequence). The CDR3 covers 14 residues. The trim removed 3 bases at V and 3 bases at J, leaving 4 bases unmatched. The CDR3 bases are TGTGCCAGCAGCTCCCTGGGACAGGAAGAGACCCAGTACTTC. Translated, it gives CASSSLGQEETQYF.

The CDR3: CASSLPKSGRARSTDTQYF. The CDR3 DNA sequence: TGTGCCAGCAGCTTACCCAAAAGCGGGAGGGCCCGATCCACAGATACGCAGTATTTT. The chain couples TRBV7-9 to TRBJ2-3, with 10 bases identical to TRBD2. V was pared by 2 bases and J by 2 bases, with 13 bases of the junction left unmatched. The germline V gene has CDR1 SEHNR and CDR2 FQNEAQ (reference sequence). The CDR3 runs to 19 residues. Complete variable domain (other parts from reference TRBV7-9 and TRBJ2-3): DTGVSQNPRHKITKRGQNVTFRCDPISEHNRLYWYRQTLGQGPEFLTYFQNEAQLEKSRLLSDRFSAERPKGSFSTLEIQRTEQGDSAMYLCASSLPKSGRARSTDTQYFGPGTRLTVL.

The chain carries TRBV5-1 and TRBJ2-5; the match to TRBD2 covers 8 bases. Germline assignment: CDR1 SGHRS and CDR2 YFSETQ. The CDR3 contains 16 residues. V lost 4 bases, J lost 5 bases, and 13 bases stayed unmatched. CDR3 bases: TGCGCCAGCAGCGGGCCAGCGGGAGATCTGGAGGAGACCCAGTACTTC. Its translation is CASSGPAGDLEETQYF.

The DNA of the CDR3 is TGTGCCAGCAGTTTATCCCTCCGTGTCGGGAATGGCTACACCTTC. Translation: CASSLSLRVGNGYTF. The J gene is TRBJ1-2, the V gene TRBV27, with D unclear. CDR3 length equals 15 residues. The V gene's germline CDR1 is MNHEY and CDR2 SMNVEV (reference sequence). V was pared by 0 bases and J by 6 bases, with 14 bases between.

As to this clone: The junction differs from germline at one of its ends, possibly a read error. The chain employs TRBV5-1 and TRBJ2-7; 7 bases are shared with TRBD2. CDR1 is SGHRS and CDR2 is YFSETQ in the germline V gene. The CDR3 is 12 residues long. The CDR3: CASGFGGYEQYF. The CDR3 DNA reads TGCGCCAGCGGCTTCGGGGGGTACGAGCAGTACTTC.

The chain employs TRBV6-1 and TRBJ2-3; D is undetermined. This CDR3 is 14 amino acids long. Trimming removed 5 bases from V and 2 bases from J, with 11 bases in between. Germline-derived CDR1 and CDR2 are MNHNS and SASEGT. CDR3 bases: TGTGCCAGCAGTACAAGGAGCTACACAGATACGCAGTATTTT. Its protein product is CASSTRSYTDTQYF.

V is TRBV25-1 and J is TRBJ2-7; D is ambiguous. The CDR3 is 11 residues long. The V end was cut by 7 bases, the J end by 4 bases, with 8 bases between. Germline V gene sequence: CDR1 MGHDK, CDR2 SYGVNS. CDR3 coding DNA: TGTGCCAGCACTCAGCTTTACGAGCAGTACTTC. It specifies CASTQLYEQYF.

The chain uses TRBV11-2 and TRBJ1-2; a possible D gene is TRBD1 (5 bases). Trimming took off 1 base at V and 3 bases at J, with 9 bases between the two ends. CDR1 SGHAT and CDR2 FQNNGV come from the germline V gene. The CDR3 contains 14 residues. The CDR3 DNA sequence: TGTGCCAGCAGCTTAGTCGAGGGGCACTATGGCTACACCTTC. Amino acid sequence: CASSLVEGHYGYTF.

The chain is built from TRBV25-1 and TRBJ1-4; 7 nucleotides line up with TRBD1. The junction had 13 bases not matched to a gene; V was cut back by 7 bases and J by 5 bases. Germline loops: CDR1 MGHDK, CDR2 SYGVNS. The CDR3 runs to 16 residues. The CDR3 DNA follows: TGTGCCAGCACCCTAGGGACAGCGGGAAAGAATGAAAAACTGTTTTTT. It is translated as CASTLGTAGKNEKLFF.

V and J are TRBV27 and TRBJ2-7, with 10 bases matching TRBD1. The germline V gene has CDR1 MNHEY and CDR2 SMNVEV (reference sequence). This CDR3 spans 19 amino acids. J gave up 0 bases and V 4 bases, and 15 bases lay outside the gene matches. Written as DNA, the CDR3 is TGTGCCAGCAGTTCTCATGGGACAGGGGTCCGACGGACCTCCTACGAGCAGTACTTC. It codes for CASSSHGTGVRRTSYEQYF.

This clone was picked up one time. The CDR3 spells CASSLPGAQPQHF. The CDR3 region has the DNA TGTGCCAGCAGCTTGCCGGGGGCTCAGCCCCAGCATTTT. The chain combines TRBV7-2 with TRBJ1-5; TRBD1 might be the D (6 bases). The V and J ends lost 3 bases and 6 bases respectively, with 9 bases between them. CDR3 size: 13 residues. Germline CDR1 is SGHTA and CDR2 is FQGNSA.

V gene TRBV2 combines with J gene TRBJ2-5; D may be TRBD1 or TRBD2 (5 bases each). The CDR3 contains 16 residues. From germline, CDR1 is SNHLY and CDR2 FYNNEI. Trimming pared 0 bases from V and 5 bases from J, leaving 16 bases between. The CDR3 DNA sequence: TGTGCCAGCAGTGAAGCGGCCAACCTCGGGGCGGAGACCCAGTACTTC. It encodes CASSEAANLGAETQYF.

The chain couples TRBV28 to TRBJ1-4; TRBD1 matches 8 bases. Germline V CDR1 and CDR2: MDHEN, SYDVKM. With V trimmed by 5 bases and J by 2 bases, 1 base remained unmatched. CDR3 length: 14 residues. In DNA form, the CDR3 reads TGTGCCAGCAGTCGACAGGGGACTAATGAAAAACTGTTTTTT. Protein sequence: CASSRQGTNEKLFF.

The chain combines TRBV4-2 with TRBJ1-4; no clear D gene. The CDR3 is made up of 19 amino acids. Trimming stripped 0 bases from V and 5 bases from J, with 22 bases between. The germline CDR1 and CDR2 sequences are LGHNA and YNFKEQ. The CDR3 region is CASSQEGAAIPDPNEKLFF. In nucleotides, the CDR3 is TGTGCCAGCAGCCAAGAGGGCGCAGCCATTCCCGATCCAAATGAAAAACTGTTTTTT.

The chain uses TRBV10-3 and TRBJ2-1; D not certain. This CDR3 has 14 residues. Germline assignment: CDR1 ENHRY and CDR2 SYGVKD. The V gene lost 6 bases and the J gene lost 9 bases, with 18 bases spanning the gap. DNA for the CDR3: TGTGCCATCAGGCCGGACGGAAGCACGTTTGAGCAGTTCTTC. This sequence encodes CAIRPDGSTFEQFF.

CDR3 region: CASSPRTGPNEQFF. CDR3 DNA sequence: TGTGCCAGCAGCCCGCGGACAGGGCCCAATGAGCAGTTCTTC. The chain uses TRBV7-6 and TRBJ2-1, with 8 positions matching TRBD1. Looked up from germline, CDR1 is SGHVS and CDR2 is FNYEAQ. CDR3 length equals 14 residues. With 5 bases clipped from V and 6 bases from J, the junction kept 6 bases outside the gene matches. The variable domain in full, with the rest retrieved from reference TRBV7-6 and TRBJ2-1, is GAGVSQSPRYKVTKRGQDVALRCDPISGHVSLYWYRQALGQGPEFLTYFNYEAQQDKSGLPNDRFSAERPEGSISTLTIQRTEQRDSAMYRCASSPRTGPNEQFFGPGTRLTVL.

The V call is TRBV27, the J call TRBJ2-7, with a weak D call TRBD1 (6 bases). Germline lookup yields CDR1 MNHEY and CDR2 SMNVEV (reference sequence). The CDR3 sequence is 13 residues long. V was pared by 5 bases and J by 3 bases, with 11 bases between. The CDR3 loop is CASSIRGHYEQYF. DNA for the CDR3: TGTGCCAGCAGTATAAGGGGACACTACGAGCAGTACTTC.

The V and J genes are TRBV5-1 and TRBJ2-2; the match to TRBD1 covers 7 bases. This CDR3 region has 15 residues. V shed 0 bases and J 5 bases; nucleotides not matched to a gene: 4. Per the germline V gene, CDR1 is SGHRS and CDR2 is YFSETQ. CDR3 DNA sequence: TGCGCCAGCAGCTTGGGGGCACAGGGGACCGGGGAGCTGTTTTTT. Protein: CASSLGAQGTGELFF.

V gene TRBV10-3 combines with J gene TRBJ2-1; 8 bases line up with TRBD2. Germline V gene data show CDR1 as ENHRY and CDR2 as SYGVKD. The trim removed 3 bases at V and 9 bases at J, leaving 10 bases unmatched. The CDR3 totals 15 residues. The CDR3 sequence is CAISDPGLAKVEQFF. CDR3 sequence (DNA): TGTGCCATCAGTGACCCCGGACTAGCTAAAGTTGAGCAGTTCTTC.

CDR3 bases: TGTGCCAGCAGGGGACACCCCGGGATTTCTAACTATGGCTACACCTTC. Translation: CASRGHPGISNYGYTF. This chain links TRBV28 with TRBJ1-2, with D perhaps matching TRBD1 (6 bases). The CDR3 has 16 residues. Per the germline V gene, CDR1 is MDHEN and CDR2 is SYDVKM. The ends were cut back, 6 bases at V and 0 bases at J, with 17 bases in the middle.